This TCR beta chain was sequenced in a study of Graves' ophthalmopathy and Graves' hyperthyroidism. The V gene lost 6 bases and the J gene lost 5 bases, with 17 bases spanning the gap. This CDR3 has 16 residues. Study-wide points: The majority of expanded thyroid clonotypes above 0.001 frequency also occurred in blood.

If patients had other autoimmune diseases, uncontrolled infections, pregnancy or lactation, they were excluded. Of note for this clonotype: The antigen remains undetermined.

Transcripts of RNA were the source for amplifying TCR beta CDR3 regions. A first-round RT-PCR used HTBI primers, followed by a second-round multiplex PCR. TCRdb reprocessed the multiplex PCR reads via MiXCR and lists one record per CDR3 protein. The sample shows about 660,000 distinct CDR3 sequences, 35% to 45% of them seen only once. Specimen: peripheral blood. The genes are TRBV12-3 or TRBV12-4 and TRBJ2-6, with D tentatively TRBD2 (5 bases). The receptor was derived from an adult man with Graves' ophthalmopathy. The DNA for the CDR3 is TGTGCCAGCAGCTCTATCTTGGGAGAGTGGGCCAACGTCCTGACTTTC. Its protein is CASSSILGEWANVLTF.